The 14 T cell receptor beta chains below all came from one sample that was sequenced in a study of T cells in Graves' hyperthyroidism and ophthalmopathy. Regions amplified from RNA transcripts were the TCR beta CDR3 regions. When the TCR CDR3 underwent first-round RT-PCR, the HTBI primer set was used. In TCRdb, the multiplex PCR reads were re-called with MiXCR into one record per CDR3 protein. Here the sample spans about 210,000 distinct CDR3 sequences, 15% to 20% being singletons. Source material: blood. Every receptor here comes from a man in his forties or fifties with Graves' hyperthyroidism.

This clonotype has just one count. The DNA for the CDR3 is TGTGCCAGCAGCGCGGCGACTAGCGGGAGCACAGATACGCAGTATTTT. Translation gives CASSAATSGSTDTQYF. The V call is TRBV5-6, the J call TRBJ2-3, with TRBD2 matching 10 bases. There are 16 residues in the CDR3. The V gene end was trimmed by 4 bases and the J gene end by 0 bases; junction bases not matched to a gene: 5. In germline, CDR1 is SGHDT, CDR2 YYEEEE.

This clonotype was counted many times. This chain links TRBV29-1 with TRBJ1-1; perhaps TRBD1 as D (6 bases). The CDR3 consists of 14 residues. With 1 base removed from V and 5 bases from J, the gap between germline ends came to 14 bases. In germline, CDR1 is SQVTM, CDR2 ANQGSEA. DNA for the CDR3: TGCAGCGTTGAAGTAAAGGGGGGACATACTGAAGCTTTCTTT. As protein: CSVEVKGGHTEAFF.

This clonotype was observed at least ten times. The chain links TRBV18 to TRBJ2-1; D is unresolved. The V end was cut by 1 base, the J end by 4 bases, with 5 bases between. This CDR3 has 13 amino acids. The germline V gene encodes CDR1 KGHSH and CDR2 LQKENI. The CDR3 sequence is CASSPHVYNEQFF. DNA of the CDR3: TGTGCCAGCTCACCACACGTTTACAATGAGCAGTTCTTC.

A few counts support this clonotype. The gene calls are TRBV11-2 and TRBJ1-4; no firm D call. This CDR3 has 14 residues. Germline-derived CDR1 and CDR2 are SGHAT and FQNNGV. With 5 bases removed from V and 6 bases from J, the gap between germline ends came to 13 bases. CDR3 DNA sequence: TGTGCCAGCAGCCAAATAGGCCAGGATGAAAAACTGTTTTTT. It yields the protein CASSQIGQDEKLFF.

This chain uses TRBV28 with TRBJ2-7, with a possible D match to TRBD1 (7 bases). The germline V gene encodes CDR1 MDHEN and CDR2 SYDVKM. This CDR3 comprises 16 residues. V gave up 5 bases and J gave up 2 bases, with 19 bases separating them. CDR3 sequence reads: CASSPPRGTETYEQYF. CDR3 coding DNA: TGTGCCAGCAGTCCTCCACGGGGGACAGAGACCTACGAGCAGTACTTC.

To note about this clonotype: At one boundary the junction diverges from the germline segment, which might be a read error. This CDR3 is CASSRRDSDTEAFF. CDR3 coding DNA: TGCGCCAGCAGCCGGAGGGACTCTGACACTGAAGCCTTCTTT. The gene calls are TRBV5-1 and TRBJ1-1; possible D gene TRBD1, 5 bases. CDR1 and CDR2 (germline): SGHRS, YFSETQ. The CDR3 length is 14 residues. Together with reference TRBV5-1 and TRBJ1-1, the CDR3 gives the full variable domain: KAGVTQTPRYLIKTRGQQVTLSCSPISGHRSVSWYQQTPGQGLQFLFEYFSETQRNKGNFPGRFSGRQFSNSRSEMNVSTLELGDSALYLCASSRRDSDTEAFFGQGTRLTVV.

The V call is TRBV6-5, the J call TRBJ2-1; D call uncertain. The CDR3 contains 13 residues. V gave up 2 bases and J gave up 6 bases, with 8 bases separating them. Germline CDR1 and CDR2: MNHEY and SVGAGI. The CDR3 region is CASSYVLGNEQFF. The CDR3 region has the DNA TGTGCCAGCAGTTACGTCCTGGGCAATGAGCAGTTCTTC.

This clonotype showed up just a few times. The chain uses TRBV12-3 or TRBV12-4 and TRBJ2-7, with no clear D. This CDR3 comprises 14 residues. Between the trimmed V and J ends, which lost 4 bases and 0 bases, there was a span of 10 bases. CDR3 amino acids: CASSYGRHSYEQYF. CDR3 coding DNA: TGTGCCAGCAGTTACGGACGCCACTCCTACGAGCAGTACTTC.

At least ten counts were recorded for this clonotype. J is TRBJ1-2 and V is TRBV30; D is possibly TRBD1 (5 bases). Germline lookup yields CDR1 GTSNPN and CDR2 SVGIG (reference sequence). The CDR3 loop spans 13 amino acids. The ends were cut back, 5 bases at V and 3 bases at J, with 13 bases in the middle. As DNA, the CDR3 is TGTGCCTGGGGGAGGAGAGGGGACTATGGCTACACCTTC. As protein: CAWGRRGDYGYTF. Full variable domain (outside the CDR3, taken from reference TRBV30 and TRBJ1-2): SQTIHQWPATLVQPVGSPLSLECTVEGTSNPNLYWYRQAAGRGLQLLFYSVGIGQISSEVPQNLSASRPQDRQFILSSKKLLLSDSGFYLCAWGRRGDYGYTFGSGTRLTVV.

This clonotype was found many times. This chain joins TRBV28 and TRBJ2-7, with 8 bases identical to TRBD2. The CDR3 runs 16 residues. Losses at the gene ends were 5 bases for V and 4 bases for J; bases not matched to a gene: 13. From germline, CDR1 is MDHEN and CDR2 SYDVKM. The CDR3, as DNA: TGTGCCAGCAGTCCAACGACGAGCGGGAGTGGGTACGAGCAGTACTTC. It translates to CASSPTTSGSGYEQYF.

This clonotype was seen at least ten times. V is TRBV28 and J is TRBJ2-7; TRBD1 agrees at 7 bases. CDR1 is MDHEN, CDR2 SYDVKM, per germline. Losses at the gene ends were 7 bases for V and 4 bases for J; bases not matched to a gene: 7. This CDR3 spans 13 amino acids. The CDR3 bases are TGTGCCAGCAATGGTGTCAGGGGGTACGAGCAGTACTTC. Its protein product is CASNGVRGYEQYF.

The rearrangement uses TRBV7-9 and TRBJ2-1, with 14 bases fitting TRBD2. CDR1 is SEHNR and CDR2 is FQNEAQ in the germline V gene (reference sequence). This CDR3 has 19 amino acids. J lost 3 bases, V lost 5 bases, and 12 bases had no gene match. The CDR3 is CASSAKYGTSGSYYNEQFF. The CDR3 DNA follows: TGTGCCAGCAGCGCGAAATACGGGACTAGCGGGAGTTACTACAATGAGCAGTTCTTC.

This clonotype was observed a handful of times. J is TRBJ2-1 and V is TRBV20-1, with a possible D match to TRBD2 (5 bases). From germline, CDR1 is DFQATT and CDR2 SNEGSKA (reference sequence). The CDR3 contains 13 residues. With 3 bases removed from V and 0 bases from J, the gap between germline ends came to 6 bases. This CDR3 reads CSASDYSYNEQFF. The CDR3 DNA follows: TGCAGTGCTAGCGACTACTCCTACAATGAGCAGTTCTTC.

This clonotype was recorded many times. This chain joins TRBV10-3 and TRBJ2-3, with 7 bases aligning to TRBD1. Trimming at V came to 7 bases and at J to 5 bases, leaving 6 bases not matched to a gene. The CDR3 spans 13 residues. Germline loops: CDR1 ENHRY, CDR2 SYGVKD. CDR3 in DNA: TGTGCCATCAAGGGACAGCCCCAAGATACGCAGTATTTT. It translates to CAIKGQPQDTQYF.